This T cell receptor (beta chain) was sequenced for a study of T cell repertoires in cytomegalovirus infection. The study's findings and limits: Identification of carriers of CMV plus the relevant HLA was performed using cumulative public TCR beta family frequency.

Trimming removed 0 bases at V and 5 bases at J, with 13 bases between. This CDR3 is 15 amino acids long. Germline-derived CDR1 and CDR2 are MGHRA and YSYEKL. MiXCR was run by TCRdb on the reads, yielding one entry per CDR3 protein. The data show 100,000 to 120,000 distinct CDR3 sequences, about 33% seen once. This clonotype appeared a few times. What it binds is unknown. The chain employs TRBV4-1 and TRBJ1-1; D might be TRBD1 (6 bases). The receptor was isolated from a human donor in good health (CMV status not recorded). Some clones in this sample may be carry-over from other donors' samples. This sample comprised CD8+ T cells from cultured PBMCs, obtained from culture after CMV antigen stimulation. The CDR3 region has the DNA TGCGCCAGCAGCCAAGAGCTGGGGACAATGACTGAAGCTTTCTTT. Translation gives CASSQELGTMTEAFF.